This paragraph covers one T cell receptor beta chain sequence. This sample is part of a study of control samples from healthy donors and cancer patients. Profiling relied on immunoSEQ multiplex PCR, and the TCRdb table lists in-frame clones only, not all of them. The table has roughly 50,000 clones, 94% seen once. CDR3 length: 16 residues. The ends were cut back, 5 bases at V and 0 bases at J, with 14 bases in the middle. Germline V CDR1 and CDR2: LGHDT, YNNKEL (reference sequence). Sequencing was done on a sample of blood. This chain joins TRBV3-1 (or the pseudogene TRBV3-2) and TRBJ2-1, with TRBD2 as a possible D gene (5 bases). This TCR derives from a man aged 25 to 40 in good health. The CDR3 loop is CASSAPRAVSYNEQFF. The DNA of the CDR3 is TGTGCCAGCAGCGCCCCTCGAGCGGTCTCCTACAATGAGCAGTTCTTC.